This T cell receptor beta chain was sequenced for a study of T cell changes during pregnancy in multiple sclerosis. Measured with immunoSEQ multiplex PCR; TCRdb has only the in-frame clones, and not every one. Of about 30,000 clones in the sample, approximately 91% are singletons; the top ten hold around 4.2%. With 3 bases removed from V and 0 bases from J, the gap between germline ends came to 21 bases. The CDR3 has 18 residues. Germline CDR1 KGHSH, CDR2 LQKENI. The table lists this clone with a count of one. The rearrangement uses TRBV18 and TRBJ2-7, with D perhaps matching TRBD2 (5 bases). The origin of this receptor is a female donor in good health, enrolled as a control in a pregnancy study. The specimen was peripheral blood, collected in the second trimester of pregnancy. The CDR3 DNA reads TGTGCCAGCTCACCCTCGGGGAATCGTGGGCTCATCTCCTACGAGCAGTACTTC. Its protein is CASSPSGNRGLISYEQYF. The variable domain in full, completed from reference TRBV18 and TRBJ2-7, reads NAGVMQNPRHLVRRRGQEARLRCSPMKGHSHVYWYRQLPEEGLKFMVYLQKENIIDESGMPKERFSAEFPKEGPSILRIQQVVRGDSAAYFCASSPSGNRGLISYEQYFGPGTRLTVT.